The text below deals with one TCR beta chain. Being one base from a much bigger clone, this may be a read error. The use of a sample-barcoded 5' primer and a J-beta primer mix characterized a second PCR of 7 to 11 cycles. Any given sample supplied a minimum of 3 million CDR3-containing paired-end reads. TCRdb passed the 5' RACE reads through MiXCR, listing each CDR3 protein once. Among over a million distinct CDR3 sequences listed, 59% were seen once. The data stem from a study of blood T cells in healthy people across ages. On the study more broadly: Roughly one uniquely barcoded beta molecule per two T cells was captured.

This CDR3 comprises 14 residues. Germline CDR1 is MNHNS and CDR2 is SASEGT. The receptor's source is a man between 18 and 35 years old in good health. The sample comprised blood. The chain recombines TRBV6-1 with TRBJ1-6; D is possibly TRBD1 (5 bases). The CDR3 coding sequence is TGTGCCAGCAGCCCGACAGACCAGAATTCACCCCCCCACTTT. Amino acids: CASSPTDQNSPPHF.